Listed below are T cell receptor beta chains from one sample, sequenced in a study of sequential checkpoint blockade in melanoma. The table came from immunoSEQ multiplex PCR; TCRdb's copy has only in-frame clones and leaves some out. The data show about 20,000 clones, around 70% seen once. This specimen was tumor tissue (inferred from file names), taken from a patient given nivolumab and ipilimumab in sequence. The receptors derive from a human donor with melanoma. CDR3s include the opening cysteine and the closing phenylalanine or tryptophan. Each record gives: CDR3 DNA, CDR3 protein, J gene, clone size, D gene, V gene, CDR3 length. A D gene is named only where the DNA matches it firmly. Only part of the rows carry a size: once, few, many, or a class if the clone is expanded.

TGTGCCAGCAGCTTCTCCCCGGGGGGTCCCGAGCAGTACTTC	CASSFSPGGPEQYF	TRBJ2-7	once	TRBD2	TRBV11-3	14
TGTGCCGCGGGGGGACTAGCGGAAATTAGCACAGATACGCAGTATTTT	CAAGGLAEISTDTQYF	TRBJ2-3	NA	NA	TRBV12-2	16
TGTGCCGGCTCGTATAGGAACTATGGCTACACCTTC	CAGSYRNYGYTF	TRBJ1-2	NA	NA	TRBV19	12
TGTGCCAGCAGCTCACAGGGGGCGCTGGGGGCCAACGTCCTGACTTTC	CASSSQGALGANVLTF	TRBJ2-6	NA	TRBD1	TRBV7-1	16
TGTGCCAGCAGCCGGGTCAACTATAATTCACCCCTCCACTTT	CASSRVNYNSPLHF	TRBJ1-6	NA	NA	TRBV14	14
TGTGCCAGCTCACCCAATTCTGAGGGGACCGAAGCTTTCTTT	CASSPNSEGTEAFF	TRBJ1-1	NA	NA	TRBV18	14
TGTGCCAGCAAGGGTGGGACGGACTATAATTCACCCCTCCACTTT	CASKGGTDYNSPLHF	TRBJ1-6	few	NA	TRBV19	15
TGCGCCAGCAGTGAGTTTCAGGGTACGCAGTATTTT	CASSEFQGTQYF	TRBJ2-3	NA	NA	TRBV10-2	12
TGTGCCAGCAGCGGGACAGAGGGGTCCTACGAGCAGTACTTC	CASSGTEGSYEQYF	TRBJ2-7	NA	TRBD1	TRBV27	14
TGTGCCAGCAGTAAGCCGGGGGGGGCCGGGGAGCAGTACTTC	CASSKPGGAGEQYF	TRBJ2-7	NA	TRBD2	TRBV6-8	14
TGTGCCAGCAGCCAAGATCTACGAGGGGAGCTGTTTTTT	CASSQDLRGELFF	TRBJ2-2	NA	NA	TRBV14	13
TGTGCCAGCAGTGAAGCTTCAATGGGAGCCACTGAAGCTTTCTTT	CASSEASMGATEAFF	TRBJ1-1	NA	NA	TRBV6-1	15
TGCGCCAGCAGCCTAGACCCACGGGGAGAGCAGTTCTTC	CASSLDPRGEQFF	TRBJ2-1	NA	NA	TRBV10-1	13
TGTGCCAGCAGCTTATCCCCGCGGGGGCGCGGTAATGAAAAACTGTTTTTT	CASSLSPRGRGNEKLFF	TRBJ1-4	few	NA	TRBV7-7	17